The source of this T cell receptor beta chain is a study of shared clonotypes between healthy human individuals. Whole-study context: Three plates each covered CD4 naive and memory; CD8 naive two, CD8 memory one.

Method: immunoSEQ multiplex PCR; TCRdb's copy keeps in-frame clones and lacks some. The sample lists 2 million to 2.5 million clones; approximately 96% were seen once. The CDR3 is made up of 16 amino acids. In germline, CDR1 is SEHNR, CDR2 FQNEAQ (reference sequence). J lost 4 bases, V lost 1 base, and 4 bases had no gene match. V is TRBV7-9 and J is TRBJ2-5, with 12 bases fitting TRBD2. The sample comprised naive CD4+ T cells sorted from blood. Indicated subset: CD45RA+ positively selected. The receptor was derived from a man between 18 and 35 years old in good health. CDR3: CASSLDRLAGAETQYF. The DNA for the CDR3 is TGTGCCAGCAGCTTAGATAGACTAGCGGGAGCAGAGACCCAGTACTTC.